The next 17 T cell receptor beta chains were all read from a single sample in a study of T-cell reconstitution after alpha-beta-depleted transplantation in children. The authors prepared the TCRbeta library with unique molecular identifiers. TCRdb fed the PCR reads into MiXCR, producing one record per CDR3 protein. Of about 870,000 distinct CDR3 sequences in the sample, 15% to 20% were seen once. Sequenced here: PBMCs, mostly from graft donor cells, sampled 360 days after TCRalphabeta/CD19-depleted stem cell transplant. The receptors were gathered from a male patient between 10 and 17 years old who had a stem cell transplant for acute lymphoblastic leukemia, so the T cells may come from the graft donor.

In its sample, this clonotype was seen a few times. V gene TRBV7-2 combines with J gene TRBJ2-2, with 14 nucleotides matching TRBD2. Trimming cost V 5 bases and J 13 bases; bases outside gene matches: 15. This CDR3 contains 17 residues. Germline CDR1 reads SGHTA; CDR2 reads FQGNSA. CDR3 protein: CASSKRGLAGGVWGLFF. In DNA, the CDR3 is TGTGCCAGCAGCAAGAGAGGACTAGCGGGAGGAGTGTGGGGGCTGTTTTTT.

The V call is TRBV10-2, the J call TRBJ2-1; the match to TRBD2 covers 8 bases. Losses at the gene ends were 5 bases for V and 12 bases for J; bases not matched to a gene: 18. The CDR3 has 16 residues. Germline CDR1 WSHSY, CDR2 SAAADI. In DNA, the CDR3 is TGCGCCAGCAGTACGGAGGGACTAGTTGGGGTAAAGATGCAGTTCTTC. It encodes CASSTEGLVGVKMQFF.

The chain recombines TRBV4-1 with TRBJ2-2; possibly TRBD2 for D (7 bases). Trimming cost V 3 bases and J 5 bases, with 16 bases left between them. The CDR3 spans 16 residues. CDR1 MGHRA and CDR2 YSYEKL come from the germline V gene. The CDR3 here is CASSQGGGGRTGELFF. The CDR3 DNA reads TGCGCCAGCAGCCAGGGAGGGGGAGGACGGACCGGGGAGCTGTTTTTT.

This clonotype came up a few times. This chain joins TRBV9 and TRBJ2-2, with 7 nucleotides matching TRBD2. Germline CDR1 SGDLS, CDR2 YYNGEE. The CDR3 has 15 amino acids. With 2 bases clipped from V and 4 bases from J, the junction kept 5 bases outside the gene matches. CDR3 sequence: CASSVPLAGTGELFF. In DNA, the CDR3 is TGTGCCAGCAGCGTCCCATTAGCGGGCACCGGGGAGCTGTTTTTT.

The rearrangement joins TRBV2 to TRBJ2-5, with 9 bases aligning to TRBD1. CDR3 size: 16 residues. Germline-derived CDR1 and CDR2 are SNHLY and FYNNEI. With V trimmed by 5 bases and J by 4 bases, 11 bases remained unmatched. The CDR3 DNA is TGTGCCAGCAGTACGGAGAAATACAGGGGGCGAGAGACCCAGTACTTC. Its translation: CASSTEKYRGRETQYF.

The chain recombines TRBV7-6 with TRBJ2-1; TRBD1 is a possible D gene (6 bases). The V end lost 1 base, the J end lost 8 bases, and 12 bases lay between the germline ends. CDR1 and CDR2 (germline): SGHVS, FNYEAQ. The CDR3 runs to 14 residues. CDR3 nucleotides: TGTGCCAGCAGCTTAGTCGGATCAGGGGATGAGCAGTTCTTC. It translates to CASSLVGSGDEQFF.

This clonotype was seen a handful of times. The rearrangement links TRBV5-6 to TRBJ2-7; TRBD1 aligns across 7 bases. Per the germline V gene, CDR1 is SGHDT and CDR2 is YYEEEE. Trimming cost V 2 bases and J 6 bases; bases outside gene matches: 2. The CDR3 covers 12 residues. This CDR3 is CASSLGTVEQYF. CDR3 nucleotide sequence: TGTGCCAGCAGCTTAGGGACAGTCGAGCAGTACTTC.

This clonotype occurred many times. The chain couples TRBV7-9 to TRBJ2-1; D is uncertain. The CDR3 extends over 14 amino acids. CDR1 SEHNR and CDR2 FQNEAQ come from the germline V gene (reference sequence). Trimming took off 5 bases at V and 0 bases at J, with 8 bases between the two ends. CDR3 loop: CASSPWDSYNEQFF. CDR3 bases: TGTGCCAGCAGCCCCTGGGACTCCTACAATGAGCAGTTCTTC.

This clonotype came up many times. The rearrangement links TRBV24-1 to TRBJ2-2; 8 bases fit TRBD1. This CDR3 region has 15 residues. Germline V CDR1 and CDR2: KGHDR, SFDVKD. Trimming cost V 9 bases and J 6 bases; bases outside gene matches: 11. The CDR3 DNA follows: TGTGCCACCCAGGGTGGGCAGGGGGCTTCCGGGGAGCTGTTTTTT. Its translation is CATQGGQGASGELFF.

The V gene is TRBV30, the J gene TRBJ1-4; no definite D call. The CDR3 runs 15 residues. In germline, CDR1 is GTSNPN, CDR2 SVGIG (reference sequence). V was clipped by 0 bases and J by 5 bases, with 13 bases between them. In DNA, the CDR3 is TGTGCCTGGAGTGTAGACCAGGTCCGGAATGAAAAACTGTTTTTT. This codes for CAWSVDQVRNEKLFF.

The chain employs TRBV11-1 and TRBJ1-1, with D unresolved. CDR1 is SGHAT, CDR2 FQDESV, per germline (reference sequence). V was clipped by 7 bases and J by 0 bases, with 12 bases between them. This CDR3 spans 14 amino acids. The DNA for the CDR3 is TGTGCCAGCACCCCAGCAGGCATGAACACTGAAGCTTTCTTT. Translation: CASTPAGMNTEAFF. The full variable domain, completed using reference TRBV11-1 and TRBJ1-1, is EAEVAQSPRYKITEKSQAVAFWCDPISGHATLYWYRQILGQGPELLVQFQDESVVDDSQLPKDRFSAERLKGVDSTLKIQPAELGDSAMYLCASTPAGMNTEAFFGQGTRLTVV.

This clonotype was counted ten times or more. V usage is TRBV21-1 and J usage is TRBJ2-7; TRBD1, as called in the table, went unchecked against the DNA. TRBV21-1 is an annotated pseudogene. The CDR3 is made up of 14 amino acids. The CDR3 loop is CASSNADRVYEQYF. The CDR3 DNA is TGTGCCAGCAGCAATGCTGACAGAGTCTACGAGCAGTACTTC.

This clonotype showed up just once. The chain couples TRBV27 to TRBJ1-5; D ambiguous. V shed 8 bases and J shed 0 bases, with 14 bases lying between them. The length of the CDR3 is 15 residues. CDR1 is MNHEY, CDR2 SMNVEV, per germline (reference sequence). This CDR3 reads CASGLWGHSNQPQHF. Here the CDR3 DNA reads TGTGCCAGCGGTCTCTGGGGTCATAGCAATCAGCCCCAGCATTTT.

In this sample, this clonotype turned up a few times. The V and J genes are TRBV15 and TRBJ2-1; unclear D gene. CDR3 length: 14 amino acids. Trimming took 1 base from V and 4 from J, leaving 8 bases between them. CDR1 is LNHNV and CDR2 is YYDKDF in the germline V gene (reference sequence). The CDR3 nucleotides are TGTGCCACCAGCAGAGCGGATCCGTACAATGAGCAGTTCTTC. Translating gives CATSRADPYNEQFF.

This clonotype was counted only a few times. The CDR3 coding sequence is TGCAGCGCTTCCCGGCGGCGGGAGGGCCGTTTCTACAATGAGCAGTTCTTC. This gives the protein CSASRRREGRFYNEQFF. The chain links TRBV29-1 to TRBJ2-1, with 9 bases lining up with TRBD2. V lost 7 bases and J lost 3; bases outside the gene matches: 16. There are 17 residues in the CDR3. Per germline, CDR1 SQVTM and CDR2 ANQGSEA.

The chain is built from TRBV12-3 or TRBV12-4 and TRBJ1-4; 8 bases agree with TRBD1. This CDR3 has 15 residues. The V gene end was trimmed by 6 bases and the J gene end by 7 bases; junction bases not matched to a gene: 10. The CDR3, as DNA: TGTGCCAGCAGAAATAGACAGGGGAAGGGTGAAAAACTGTTTTTT. Protein product: CASRNRQGKGEKLFF.

The chain uses TRBV3-1 and TRBJ1-5; D not certain. The V end lost 0 bases, the J end lost 0 bases, and 6 bases lay between the germline ends. The CDR3 is made up of 15 amino acids. Germline-derived CDR1 and CDR2 are LGHDT and YNNKEL (reference sequence). CDR3 sequence (DNA): TGTGCCAGCAGCCAAGAACCAGCTAGCAATCAGCCCCAGCATTTT. It codes for CASSQEPASNQPQHF.